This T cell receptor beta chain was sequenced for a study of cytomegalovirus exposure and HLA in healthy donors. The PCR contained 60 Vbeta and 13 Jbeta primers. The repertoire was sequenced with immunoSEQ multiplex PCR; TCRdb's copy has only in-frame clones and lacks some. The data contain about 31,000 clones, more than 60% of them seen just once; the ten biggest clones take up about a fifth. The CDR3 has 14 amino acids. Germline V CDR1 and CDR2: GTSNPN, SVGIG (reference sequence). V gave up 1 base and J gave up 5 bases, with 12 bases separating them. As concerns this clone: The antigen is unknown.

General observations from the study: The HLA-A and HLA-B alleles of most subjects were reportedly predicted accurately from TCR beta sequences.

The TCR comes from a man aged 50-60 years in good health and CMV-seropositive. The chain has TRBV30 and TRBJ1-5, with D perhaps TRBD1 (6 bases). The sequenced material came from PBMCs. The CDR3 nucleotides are TGTGCCTGGAGTGACAGGGTATCCCATCAGCCCCAGCATTTT. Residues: CAWSDRVSHQPQHF.